This section outlines one T cell receptor beta chain sequence together with its context. Its recognized antigen is unknown. No qualities accompany the bases; no much larger clone lies one base away. This sample was taken from a study of shared clonotypes between healthy human individuals (dated by TCRdb to about 2020). Regarding the study in general: The cohort included three men and two women between 18 and 49 years of age. For each donor, CD4 naive and CD4 memory were each run on three plates, CD8 naive on two plates, and CD8 memory on one plate. Between about 0.9 and 8.9 billion PBMCs per donor were obtained by leukapheresis. Blood TCR repertoires of about five healthy adults were deeply sequenced to estimate repertoire size and the extent of clonotype sharing between individuals. To increase sequencing depth and limit assay-specific biases, different laboratories used diverse techniques to prepare libraries and sequence TCR repertoires.

Healthy HIV-negative adults with no recently reported acute infections or vaccinations were included as donors. Only Caucasian adults living in Nashville, Tennessee, USA were represented among the donors. Magnetic negative selection was used to enrich CD4+ T cells, after which naive cells were positively selected on CD45RA and the negative fraction became the memory subset. After blood collection by leukapheresis, PBMCs were isolated using Ficoll-Histopaque density gradient centrifugation and then cryopreserved in the vapor phase of liquid nitrogen. Purity and quantity of every magnetically sorted T cell population were checked by analytical flow cytometry. Genomic DNA was isolated from each sorted fraction and quantified by UV absorbance on a Nanodrop 2000c. What the study reported, not specific to this receptor: Pairwise subsampling led to the expectation that sequencing depth would affect the degree of clonotype sharing among donors. Only blood was sampled, and tissue TCR repertoires likely differ from those in blood. Sharing across a handful of donors was observed for around 5% of naive CD4, over 3% of naive CD8, around 2.5% of memory CD4, and less than 0.45% of memory CD8 clonotypes. Compared with non-shared clonotypes, the clonotypes found in all four sorted-subset donors had higher generation probabilities. Naive subsets generally had larger estimated clonotype richness than memory subsets did. Rarefaction of sorted-subset datasets indicated incomplete sequencing despite the large sequencing depth. The small number of donors limited the genetic and exposure-history diversity represented.

Using the deep immunoSEQ assay, multiplex PCR amplified TCR CDR3 regions from genomic DNA. Extracted genomic DNA from each cell subset was spread evenly across all wells of several immunoSEQ 96-well plates, with each plate serving as a replicate. For sorted subsets, about 210 ng of genomic DNA, equivalent to 25,000 to 30,000 T cell genomes, went into each replicate PCR. Purified libraries were quantified with a Qubit 3.0 fluorometer, sized on a Bioanalyzer 2100, and re-quantified with the KAPA Library Quantification kit. A separate single-read 150-cycle Illumina NextSeq 550 flow cell was used to sequence each immunoSEQ 96-well plate. As for the authors' bioinformatics: The immunoSEQ output contained only junctional sequences without quality scores, so filtering could not match that applied to full-length reads. Sequences were annotated with PyIR, a Python wrapper for IgBLAST v1.9, and V/J genes and CDR3 were assigned using IMGT germline references. Reads were filtered out if the reads had weak V/J assignments (E-value above 1e-6), no CDR3, stop codons, out-of-frame junctions, or ambiguous translated residues. A V3J clonotype was defined by an identical inferred V gene, J gene, and CDR3 amino acid sequence. Percentage overlap between repertoires was calculated by dividing the number of shared unique clonotypes by the size of the smaller repertoire. RTK rarefaction, the Chao1 estimator, and Recon v2.1 estimates of unobserved clonotypes were used to assess repertoire richness. Generation probabilities were computed with OLGA for all TCRbeta clonotypes obtained by the gDNA method from a handful of donors. In TCRdb, the immuneACCESS table is reduced to in-frame sequences with V and J assigned. These tables do not hold every clone; where another copy was compared, an unresolved V gene accounts for under half, and the others remain unexplained. The DNA was the basis for D and trimming; V, J and clone size are from that table. This sample lists millions of clones; approximately 92% were detected once. The ten top clones hold roughly 0.15% of the sample.

The clonotype was recovered from a man aged 18 to 30 in good health. The sequencing input was naive CD4+ T cells sorted from blood. This sample's cell subset or site label indicates: CD45RA+ positively selected.

The CDR3 in this case is CASSLFWGLEAFF. The DNA is TGCGCCAGCAGCTTGTTCTGGGGGCTTGAAGCTTTCTTT. The sequence links TRBV5-1 to TRBJ1-1; the D segment could be TRBD1, given 6 matching bases. The V end loses 1 base and the J end loses 7 bases, and a stretch of 11 bases separates them. From its cysteine to its phenylalanine, the CDR3 spans 13 amino acids. This entry keeps only the CDR3 DNA: 39 bases, framed from base 1. Via the germline V gene, CDR1 is SGHRS and CDR2 YFSETQ.